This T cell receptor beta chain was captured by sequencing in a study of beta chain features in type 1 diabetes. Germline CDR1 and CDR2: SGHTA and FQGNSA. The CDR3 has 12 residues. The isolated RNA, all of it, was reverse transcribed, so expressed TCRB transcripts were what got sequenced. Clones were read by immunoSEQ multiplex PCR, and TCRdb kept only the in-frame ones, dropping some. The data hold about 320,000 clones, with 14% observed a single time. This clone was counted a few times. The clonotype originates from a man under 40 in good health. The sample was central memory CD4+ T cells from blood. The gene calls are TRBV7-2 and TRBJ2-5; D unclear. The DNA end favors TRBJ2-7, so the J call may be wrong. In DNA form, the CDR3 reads TGTGCCAGCAGCTGGGCCGGGTACGAGCAGTACTTC. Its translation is CASSWAGYEQYF.